This TCR beta chain derives from a study of T cell responses to AZD1222 COVID-19 vaccine. Deletions cut 2 bases from V and 5 bases from J, with 22 bases between. Germline loops: CDR1 LGHNA, CDR2 YNFKEQ. This CDR3 region has 17 residues. Profiled with immunoSEQ multiplex PCR; TCRdb holds only in-frame clones, not every one. The sample holds tens of thousands of clones, about 86% seen once. The V gene is TRBV4-2, the J gene TRBJ2-7; a weak D match, TRBD2 (7 bases). Source: peripheral blood, taken 28 days after the second AZD1222 dose. The clonotype was recovered from an adult who received the AZD1222 COVID-19 vaccine. CDR3 loop: CASSQNFVYGGLDEQYF. CDR3 coding DNA: TGTGCCAGCAGCCAAAATTTTGTCTACGGGGGGCTCGACGAGCAGTACTTC.